Listed below are T cell receptor beta chains from one sample, sequenced in a study of beta chain features in type 1 diabetes. Here immunoSEQ multiplex PCR was the method, and the copy in TCRdb shows in-frame clones only, minus some. In the table there are about 710,000 clones, roughly 13% of which are singletons. Sequencing was done on a sample of naive CD4+ T cells from blood. The receptors come from a man between 18 and 35 years old with type 1 diabetes. CDR3s include the opening cysteine and the closing phenylalanine or tryptophan. D genes are given only for firm matches. Clone size is given for some rows only: seen once, a few or many times, or a class if the clone is expanded.

V gene	D gene	CDR3 length	clone size	J gene	CDR3 DNA	CDR3 protein
TRBV30	-	13	-	TRBJ2-1	TGTGCCTGGAGTGGACTAGCAGGGGGGGAGCAGTTCTTC	CAWSGLAGGEQFF
TRBV29-1	-	14	-	TRBJ2-5	TGCAGCGGGGGGATTGGGCACCACCAAGAGACCCAGTACTTC	CSGGIGHHQETQYF
TRBV19	-	15	-	TRBJ2-7	TGTGCCAGTAGTAAGGACAGCCTACCCTTCTACGAGCAGTACTTC	CASSKDSLPFYEQYF
TRBV30	-	15	few	TRBJ1-5	TGTGCCTGGGCCCCGGACAGCTATAGCAATCAGCCCCAGCATTTT	CAWAPDSYSNQPQHF
TRBV30	TRBD2	17	few	TRBJ2-3	TGTGCCTGGAGTGTATATCGGACTAGCGGGAACCCAGATACGCAGTATTTT	CAWSVYRTSGNPDTQYF
TRBV13	TRBD1	14	-	TRBJ1-1	TGTGCCAGCAGCTTAGGAGACAGGGACACTGAAGCTTTCTTT	CASSLGDRDTEAFF
TRBV5-1	-	15	-	TRBJ2-7	TGCGCCAGCAGCTTGGGGACGGAGAGCTCCTACGAGCAGTACTTC	CASSLGTESSYEQYF
TRBV5-8	-	11	few	TRBJ1-5	TGTGCCAGCAGACTAAATCAGCCCCAGCATTTT	CASRLNQPQHF
TRBV10-3	-	11	few	TRBJ2-7	TGTGCCATCAGTGATCTGTACGAGCAGTACTTC	CAISDLYEQYF
TRBV5-1	TRBD2	17	-	TRBJ2-2	TGCGCCAGCAGCTTAACCGGGACTAGCGGGAGAACCGGGGAGCTGTTTTTT	CASSLTGTSGRTGELFF
TRBV18	-	16	-	TRBJ2-6	TGTGCCAGCTCTCCCATTGGTACCTCTGGGGCCAACGTCCTGACTTTC	CASSPIGTSGANVLTF
TRBV7-3	-	14	-	TRBJ2-7	TGTGCCAGCAGCTTAGGGGGATCTAACTACGAGCAGTACTTC	CASSLGGSNYEQYF
TRBV7-9	-	17	-	TRBJ2-3	TGTGCCAGCAGCTCCCCTACTAGCTTATCTAGCACAGATACGCAGTATTTT	CASSSPTSLSSTDTQYF
TRBV4-1	TRBD1	16	-	TRBJ1-5	TGCGCCAGCAGCCAGGGGCAGGGGGTGGCGAATCAGCCCCAGCATTTT	CASSQGQGVANQPQHF
TRBV19	-	13	few	TRBJ1-1	TGTGCCAGTAGTCCCCCCGGGGGCACTGAAGCTTTCTTT	CASSPPGGTEAFF